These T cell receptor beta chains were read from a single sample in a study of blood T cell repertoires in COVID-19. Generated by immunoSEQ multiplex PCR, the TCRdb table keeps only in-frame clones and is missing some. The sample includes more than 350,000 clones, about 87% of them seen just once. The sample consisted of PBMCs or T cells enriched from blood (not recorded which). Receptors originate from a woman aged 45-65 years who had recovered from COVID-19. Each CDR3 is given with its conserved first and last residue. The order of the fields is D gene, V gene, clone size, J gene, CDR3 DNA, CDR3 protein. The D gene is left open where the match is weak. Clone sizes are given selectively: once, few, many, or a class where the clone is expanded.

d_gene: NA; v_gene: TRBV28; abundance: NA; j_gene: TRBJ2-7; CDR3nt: TGTGCCAGCAGTTCTCAGGGAATGGGCGCGAAGCAGTACTTC; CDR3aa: CASSSQGMGAKQYF
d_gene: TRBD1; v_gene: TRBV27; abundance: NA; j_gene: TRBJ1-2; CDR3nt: TGTGCCAGCAGTCCCCTGGGACAGGGGTACTATGGCTACACCTTC; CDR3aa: CASSPLGQGYYGYTF
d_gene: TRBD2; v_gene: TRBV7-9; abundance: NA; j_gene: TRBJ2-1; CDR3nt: TGTGCCAGCATCCGGGGGGAGGGTCGAGGTGAGCAGTTCTTC; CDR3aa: CASIRGEGRGEQFF
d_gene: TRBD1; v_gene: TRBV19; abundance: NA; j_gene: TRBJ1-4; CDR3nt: TGTGCCAGTAGAGATCGACAGGGGGCTAATGAAAAACTGTTTTTT; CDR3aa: CASRDRQGANEKLFF
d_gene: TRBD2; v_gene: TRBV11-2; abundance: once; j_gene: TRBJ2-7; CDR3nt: TGTGCCAGCAGACTAGCGGGGGACCACGAGCAGTACTTC; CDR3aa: CASRLAGDHEQYF
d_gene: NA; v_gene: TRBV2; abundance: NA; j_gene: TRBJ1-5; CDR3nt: TGTGCCAGCCGAGTCGCGGGGTTAATGGGTCAGCCCCAGCATTTT; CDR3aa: CASRVAGLMGQPQHF
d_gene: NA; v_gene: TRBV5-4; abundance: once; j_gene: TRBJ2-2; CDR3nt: TGTGCCAGCAGGGCTGGACAGAACACCGGGGAGCTGTTTTTT; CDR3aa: CASRAGQNTGELFF
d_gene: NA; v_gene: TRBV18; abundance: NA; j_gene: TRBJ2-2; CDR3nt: TGTGCCAGCTCACCACCGGGGGGGAACACCGGGGAGCTGTTTTTT; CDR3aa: CASSPPGGNTGELFF
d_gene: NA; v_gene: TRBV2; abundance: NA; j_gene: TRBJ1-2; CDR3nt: TGTGCCAGCAGTGATGATAGGGGCAGCTATGGCTACACCTTC; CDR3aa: CASSDDRGSYGYTF
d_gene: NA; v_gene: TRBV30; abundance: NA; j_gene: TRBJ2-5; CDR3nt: TGTGCCTGGAACCCCCAAGCAGGCGAGACCCAGTACTTC; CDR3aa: CAWNPQAGETQYF
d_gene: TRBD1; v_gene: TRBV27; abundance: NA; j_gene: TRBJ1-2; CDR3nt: TGTGCCAGCAGTCTAACCGGGACAGGGGGCGCGGGTAACTATGGCTACACCTTC; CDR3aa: CASSLTGTGGAGNYGYTF
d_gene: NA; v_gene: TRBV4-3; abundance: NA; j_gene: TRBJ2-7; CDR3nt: TGCGCCAGCAGCCAAGTCAAGGGGGGGGCCGAGCAGTACTTC; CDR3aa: CASSQVKGGAEQYF
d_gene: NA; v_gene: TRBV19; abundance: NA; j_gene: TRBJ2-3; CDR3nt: TGTGCCAGTAGTAAGGAGGCAGGGGCGGCCAGTCAGTATTTT; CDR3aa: CASSKEAGAASQYF
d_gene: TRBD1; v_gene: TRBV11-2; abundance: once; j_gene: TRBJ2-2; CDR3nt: TGTGCCAGCAGCTCAAGACAGGGGGAGAACACCGGGGAGCTGTTTTTT; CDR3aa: CASSSRQGENTGELFF
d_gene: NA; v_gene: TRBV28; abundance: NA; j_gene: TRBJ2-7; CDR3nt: TGTGCCAGCAGTTACCCCCCGCGCTCCTACGAGCAGTACTTC; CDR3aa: CASSYPPRSYEQYF
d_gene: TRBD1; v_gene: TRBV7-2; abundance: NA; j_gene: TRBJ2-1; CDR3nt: TGTGCCAGCAGCTTAGGAGGGACAGGGTTCTACAATGAGCAGTTCTTC; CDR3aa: CASSLGGTGFYNEQFF
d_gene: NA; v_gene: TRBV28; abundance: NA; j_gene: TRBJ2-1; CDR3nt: TGTGCCAGCAGTGACCCAGCCGGGAGTGGGTCCTACAATGAGCAGTTCTTC; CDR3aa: CASSDPAGSGSYNEQFF
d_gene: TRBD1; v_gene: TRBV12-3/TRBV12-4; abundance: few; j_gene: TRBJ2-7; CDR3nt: TGTGCCAGCAGACCGGGACAGCTAAACGAGCAGTACTTC; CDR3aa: CASRPGQLNEQYF
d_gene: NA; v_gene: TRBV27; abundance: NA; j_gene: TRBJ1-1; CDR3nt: TGTGCCAGCAGTTTTGGGCGGGCCGGGAACACTGAAGCTTTCTTT; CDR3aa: CASSFGRAGNTEAFF
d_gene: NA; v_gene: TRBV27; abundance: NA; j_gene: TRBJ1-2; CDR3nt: NA; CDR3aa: CASSSSDRAAPNYGYTF
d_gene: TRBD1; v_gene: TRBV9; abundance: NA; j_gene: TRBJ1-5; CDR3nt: TGTGCCAGCAGCGTGGGGACAGTCAATCAGCCCCAGCATTTT; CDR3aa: CASSVGTVNQPQHF
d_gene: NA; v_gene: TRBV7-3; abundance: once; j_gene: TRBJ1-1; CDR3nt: TGTGCCAGCAGCTCGGTGGGGGGGACTCCCACGAACACTGAAGCTTTCTTT; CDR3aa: CASSSVGGTPTNTEAFF
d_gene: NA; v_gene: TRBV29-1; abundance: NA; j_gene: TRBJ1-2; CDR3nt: TGCAGCTCTTTCTATTCCTATGGCTACACCTTC; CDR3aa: CSSFYSYGYTF
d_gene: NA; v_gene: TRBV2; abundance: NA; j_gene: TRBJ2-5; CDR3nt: TGTGCCAGCAGTGTTCGCGGCCAAGAGACCCAGTACTTC; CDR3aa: CASSVRGQETQYF
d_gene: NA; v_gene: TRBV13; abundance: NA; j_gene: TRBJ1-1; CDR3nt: TGTGCCAGCATTACAAGGAGGGAGAACACTGAAGCTTTCTTT; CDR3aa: CASITRRENTEAFF
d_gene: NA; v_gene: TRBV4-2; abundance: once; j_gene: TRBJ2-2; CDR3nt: TGTGCCAGCAGCCAAGAGCGGAGGCCGTTGGAGACCGGGGAGCTGTTTTTT; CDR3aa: CASSQERRPLETGELFF
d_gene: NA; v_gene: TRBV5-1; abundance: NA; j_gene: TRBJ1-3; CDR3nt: TGCGCCAGCAGCTTGGCCTCAGGGCGGGGAAACACCATATATTTT; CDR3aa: CASSLASGRGNTIYF
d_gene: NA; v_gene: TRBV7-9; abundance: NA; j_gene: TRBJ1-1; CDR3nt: TGTGCCAGCAGCTCAGCCAGGGTGAGGCACACTGAAGCTTTCTTT; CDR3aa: CASSSARVRHTEAFF
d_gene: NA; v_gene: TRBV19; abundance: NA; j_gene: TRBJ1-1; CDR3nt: TGTGCCAGTAAGGAGGCAGTTTTGTACACTGAAGCTTTCTTT; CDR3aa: CASKEAVLYTEAFF
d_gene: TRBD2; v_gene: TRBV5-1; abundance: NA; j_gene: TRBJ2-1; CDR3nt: TGCGCCAGCAGCTTGGGACTAGCGGGGGAGAATGAGCAGTTCTTC; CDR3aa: CASSLGLAGENEQFF
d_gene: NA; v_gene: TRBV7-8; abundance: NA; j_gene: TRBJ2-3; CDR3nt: TGTGCCAGCAGCTCCGGGTCGGGACAAGGCCCAGATACGCAGTATTTT; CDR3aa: CASSSGSGQGPDTQYF
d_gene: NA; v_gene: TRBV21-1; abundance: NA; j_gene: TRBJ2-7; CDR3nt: TGTGCCAGCAGCCTCCTTCAGGGTATTCCTTCCTACGAGCAGTACTTC; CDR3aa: CASSLLQGIPSYEQYF
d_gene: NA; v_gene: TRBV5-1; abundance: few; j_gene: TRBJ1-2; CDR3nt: TGCGCCAGCAGCTTCGGAAGCGGGGGAGGATATGGCTACACCTTC; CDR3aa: CASSFGSGGGYGYTF
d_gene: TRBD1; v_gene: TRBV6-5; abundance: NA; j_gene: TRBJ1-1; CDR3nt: TGTGCCAGCACCAGACGACAGGGTTATACTGAAGCTTTCTTT; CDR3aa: CASTRRQGYTEAFF
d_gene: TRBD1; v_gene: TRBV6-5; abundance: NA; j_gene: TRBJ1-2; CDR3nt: TGTGCCAGCAGCGATCCCGGGACAGGGGGTTATGGCTACACCTTC; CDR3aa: CASSDPGTGGYGYTF
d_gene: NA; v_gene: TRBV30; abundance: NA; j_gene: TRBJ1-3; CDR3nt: TGTGGCATCGACCTGGACAATGGAAACACCATATATTTT; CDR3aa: CGIDLDNGNTIYF
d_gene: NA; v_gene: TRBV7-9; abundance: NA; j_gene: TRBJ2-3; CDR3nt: TGTGCCAGCAGCTTCGCGTACCGCACAGATACGCAGTATTTT; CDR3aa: CASSFAYRTDTQYF
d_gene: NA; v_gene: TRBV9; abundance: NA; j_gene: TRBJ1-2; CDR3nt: TGTGCCAGCAGCGGAGATGGCTACACCTTC; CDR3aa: CASSGDGYTF
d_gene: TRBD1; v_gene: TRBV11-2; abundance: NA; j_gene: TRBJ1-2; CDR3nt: TGTGCCAGCAGCCTCGGGACAGGGAATGGCTACACCTTC; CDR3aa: CASSLGTGNGYTF
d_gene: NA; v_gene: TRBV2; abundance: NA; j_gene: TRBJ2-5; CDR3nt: TGTGCCAGCAACGGTGGGGCCCAAGAGACCCAGTACTTC; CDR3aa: CASNGGAQETQYF
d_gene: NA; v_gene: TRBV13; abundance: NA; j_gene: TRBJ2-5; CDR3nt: TGTGCCAGCAGCTTCTCGCCGAAAGGGGGAGAGACCCAGTACTTC; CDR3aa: CASSFSPKGGETQYF
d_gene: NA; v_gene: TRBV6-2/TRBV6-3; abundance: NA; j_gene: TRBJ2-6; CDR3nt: TGTGCCAGCAGTTACCAGGGGCATTTGGGCTCTGGGGCCAACGTCCTGACTTTC; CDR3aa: CASSYQGHLGSGANVLTF
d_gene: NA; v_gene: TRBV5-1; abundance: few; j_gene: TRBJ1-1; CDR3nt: TGCGCCAGCAGCCTCTCGGGAAGTGTGAACACTGAAGCTTTCTTT; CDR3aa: CASSLSGSVNTEAFF
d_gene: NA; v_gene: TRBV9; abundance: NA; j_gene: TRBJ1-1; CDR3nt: TGTGCCAGCAGCGTTGACATCAACACTGAAGCTTTCTTT; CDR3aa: CASSVDINTEAFF
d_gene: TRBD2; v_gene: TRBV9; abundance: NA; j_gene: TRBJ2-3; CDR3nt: TGTGCCAGCAGCGTAGAGGGGGGACTAGCGGGTCAAGATACGCAGTATTTT; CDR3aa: CASSVEGGLAGQDTQYF
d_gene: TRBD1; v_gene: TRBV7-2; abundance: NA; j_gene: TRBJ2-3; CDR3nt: TGTGCCAGCAGCTTAGAGGGGGCGGTGGATACGCAGTATTTT; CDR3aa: CASSLEGAVDTQYF
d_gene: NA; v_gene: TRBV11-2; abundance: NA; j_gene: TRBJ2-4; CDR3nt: TGTGCCAGCAGCTTGACAAGTATTCAGTACTTC; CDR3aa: CASSLTSIQYF
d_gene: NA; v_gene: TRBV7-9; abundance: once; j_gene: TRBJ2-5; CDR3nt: TGTGCCAGCAGCTTAGAAGGACTGCAAGAGACCCAGTACTTC; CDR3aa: CASSLEGLQETQYF
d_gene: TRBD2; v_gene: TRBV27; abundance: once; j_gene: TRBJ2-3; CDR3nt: TGTGCCAGCAGGACAAGACTAGCAACAGATACGCAGTATTTT; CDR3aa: CASRTRLATDTQYF